One and the same sample provided the 7 T cell receptor beta chains below, sequenced in a study of cytomegalovirus exposure and HLA in healthy donors. The PCR employed 60 Vbeta primers together with 13 Jbeta primers. Assay used: immunoSEQ multiplex PCR; TCRdb lists only in-frame clones, some missing. The table has 120,000 or so clones, about a sixth seen once. Sequencing was performed on PBMCs. These receptors came from a female donor in good health and CMV-seropositive.

The chain combines TRBV5-4 with TRBJ1-1; D call uncertain. Germline CDR1 is SGHNT and CDR2 is YYREEE (reference sequence). The ends were cut back, 1 base at V and 0 bases at J, with 10 bases in the middle. The CDR3 has 15 amino acids. The CDR3 protein is CASSLSTQLNTEAFF. The DNA for the CDR3 is TGTGCCAGCAGCTTGTCTACACAGCTGAACACTGAAGCTTTCTTT.

V and J are TRBV7-9 and TRBJ1-4, with 8 bases that match TRBD1. The CDR3 spans 14 residues. The germline CDR1 and CDR2 sequences are SEHNR and FQNEAQ (reference sequence). The ends lost 5 bases at V and 13 bases at J; junction bases unmatched: 12. The CDR3 here is CASSPGQGGDTLFF. DNA for the CDR3: TGTGCCAGCAGCCCCGGACAGGGAGGGGATACACTGTTTTTT.

This rearrangement joins TRBV2 to TRBJ2-5; 7 bases agree with TRBD2. This CDR3 spans 15 amino acids. The ends lost 3 bases at V and 2 bases at J; junction bases unmatched: 6. Germline CDR1 and CDR2: SNHLY and FYNNEI. In DNA, the CDR3 is TGTGCCAGCAGTGATCTCCTAGCGGCACAAGAGACCCAGTACTTC. The encoded protein is CASSDLLAAQETQYF.

Only a few counts were recorded for this clone. V gene TRBV6-5 combines with J gene TRBJ2-1, with TRBD2 identical over 10 bases. The CDR3 runs to 15 residues. Germline V CDR1 and CDR2: MNHEY, SVGAGI. The ends lost 6 bases at V and 5 bases at J; junction bases unmatched: 7. CDR3 region: CASSYGTSVHNEQFF. CDR3 nucleotide sequence: TGTGCCAGCAGCTATGGGACTAGCGTTCACAATGAGCAGTTCTTC.

The chain joins TRBV5-6 to TRBJ1-5, with 8 bases that match TRBD1. The CDR3 is made up of 14 amino acids. After removal of 1 base from V and 4 bases from J, the junction contained 1 base not matched to a gene. From germline, CDR1 is SGHDT and CDR2 YYEEEE. The CDR3 DNA reads as TGTGCCAGCAGCTTGACAGGGGGGAATCAGCCCCAGCATTTT. Translated: CASSLTGGNQPQHF.

This clone appeared a few times. The chain couples TRBV4-3 to TRBJ2-7, with 8 bases that match TRBD2. J gave up 0 bases and V 3 bases, and 7 bases lay outside the gene matches. CDR1 is LGHNA, CDR2 YSLEER, per germline. The CDR3 is 16 residues long. CDR3 sequence: CASSQQASGLSYEQYF. The CDR3 DNA is TGCGCCAGCAGCCAGCAGGCTAGCGGGCTCTCCTACGAGCAGTACTTC.

V usage is TRBV5-1 and J usage is TRBJ1-2; TRBD1 matches 8 bases. V shed 0 bases, J shed 1 base, and the junction held 2 bases outside the gene matches. Germline CDR1 is SGHRS and CDR2 is YFSETQ. The CDR3 length is 15 residues. CDR3 region: CASSLEGQGNYGYTF. The CDR3 DNA reads TGCGCCAGCAGCTTGGAAGGACAGGGTAACTATGGCTACACCTTC.